Here is one T cell receptor (beta chain) with its context. The antigen is unknown. The V gene's germline CDR1 is MDHEN and CDR2 SYDVKM. Trimming took 6 bases from V and 4 from J; bases not matched to a gene: 10. The CDR3 extends over 15 amino acids. This sample was included in a study of T cell responses to AZD1222 COVID-19 vaccine. Assay: immunoSEQ multiplex PCR; the TCRdb copy retains only in-frame clones and omits some. The repertoire includes 200,000 to 250,000 clones, around 94% of them detected once, and approximately 1.5% sits in the top ten. Study observations and caveats: Close to half of spike-specific TCRs reportedly recognize unmutated variant regions. Donors were chiefly white British, with a greater number of females, and clonal diversity was perhaps underestimated.

This chain links TRBV28 with TRBJ2-3, with 7 bases lining up with TRBD2. This clonotype was obtained from an adult who received the MenACWY meningococcal vaccine as a control. The material sequenced was peripheral blood, taken 28 days after the second dose of the MenACWY control vaccine. The CDR3 reads CASSPGQGRADTQYF. The CDR3 DNA reads as TGTGCCAGCAGCCCAGGACAAGGGAGGGCAGATACGCAGTATTTT.